The 15 T cell receptor beta chains listed next were all sequenced from one sample in a study of cytomegalovirus exposure and HLA in healthy donors. PCR was performed using 60 Vbeta and 13 Jbeta primers. Here immunoSEQ multiplex PCR was the method, and the copy in TCRdb shows in-frame clones only, minus some. Here the sample spans around 100,000 clones, 70% to 80% being singletons. Specimen: PBMCs. These receptor sequences come from a man aged 45-65 years in good health and CMV-seropositive.

The rearrangement links TRBV30 to TRBJ1-6, with D perhaps matching TRBD1 (5 bases). The CDR3 is made up of 16 amino acids. Per the germline V gene, CDR1 is GTSNPN and CDR2 is SVGIG (reference sequence). Trimming stripped 5 bases from V and 2 bases from J, with 16 bases between. CDR3 protein: CAWGAGLGTYNSPLHF. The CDR3 DNA follows: TGTGCCTGGGGGGCCGGATTAGGAACCTATAATTCACCCCTCCACTTT. Full variable domain (remainder filled in from reference TRBV30 and TRBJ1-6): SQTIHQWPATLVQPVGSPLSLECTVEGTSNPNLYWYRQAAGRGLQLLFYSVGIGQISSEVPQNLSASRPQDRQFILSSKKLLLSDSGFYLCAWGAGLGTYNSPLHFGNGTRLTVT.

The chain couples TRBV5-8 to TRBJ2-7, with 10 bases aligning to TRBD2. The germline V gene encodes CDR1 SGHTS and CDR2 YDEGEE. The CDR3 spans 16 residues. Trimming cost V 4 bases and J 3 bases; bases outside gene matches: 10. The CDR3 DNA follows: TGTGCCAGCAGCCAAGATCGCCAGCGGGGGGGCTACGAGCAGTACTTC. Its translation: CASSQDRQRGGYEQYF.

The chain joins TRBV7-9 to TRBJ1-5; no definite D call. The CDR3 is made up of 12 amino acids. From germline, CDR1 is SEHNR and CDR2 FQNEAQ (reference sequence). Trimming shortened V by 3 bases and J by 7 bases, and 7 bases separated the two germline ends. The CDR3 DNA reads TGTGCCAGCAGCTTTTTCGAGCAGCCCCAGCATTTT. This encodes CASSFFEQPQHF.

This chain joins TRBV11-2 and TRBJ1-1; D gene unclear. CDR3 length: 13 residues. Trimming cost V 5 bases and J 6 bases, with 13 bases left between them. Germline CDR1 is SGHAT and CDR2 is FQNNGV. Here the CDR3 reads CASSAEVGAEAFF. CDR3 in DNA: TGTGCCAGCAGCGCAGAGGTTGGAGCTGAAGCTTTCTTT.

The chain combines TRBV2 with TRBJ2-5; 9 bases are shared with TRBD2. CDR3 size: 15 residues. Per the germline V gene, CDR1 is SNHLY and CDR2 is FYNNEI. With V trimmed by 6 bases and J by 2 bases, 7 bases remained unmatched. The CDR3 nucleotides are TGTGCCAGCAGGATGGTCCTAGCGGGGCAAGAGACCCAGTACTTC. It encodes CASRMVLAGQETQYF.

V and J are TRBV25-1 and TRBJ2-3, with D possibly matching TRBD2 (5 bases). The germline V gene encodes CDR1 MGHDK and CDR2 SYGVNS. The CDR3 contains 14 residues. The V end lost 6 bases, the J end lost 0 bases, and 10 bases lay between the germline ends. CDR3 amino acids: CASSEGLSTDTQYF. CDR3 sequence (DNA): TGTGCCAGCAGCGAGGGCTTAAGCACAGATACGCAGTATTTT.

The chain joins TRBV27 to TRBJ2-3; D gene unclear. The CDR3 is made up of 11 amino acids. V shed 3 bases and J shed 5 bases, with 3 bases lying between them. Germline CDR1 and CDR2: MNHEY and SMNVEV (reference sequence). The DNA of the CDR3 is TGTGCCAGCAGTTTCGGAGATACGCAGTATTTT. Its protein product is CASSFGDTQYF.

The genes are TRBV30 and TRBJ1-3, with 10 bases aligning to TRBD1. Germline V gives CDR1 GTSNPN, CDR2 SVGIG (reference sequence). V gave up 3 bases and J gave up 2 bases; unmatched junction bases: 10. The CDR3 contains 17 residues. The CDR3: CAWRRTSGTGAGNTIYF. In DNA, the CDR3 is TGTGCCTGGAGACGTACGTCTGGGACAGGGGCTGGAAACACCATATATTTT.

The J gene is TRBJ1-2, the V gene TRBV4-1; 7 positions match TRBD1. This CDR3 is built from 15 residues. Per the germline V gene, CDR1 is MGHRA and CDR2 is YSYEKL. With V trimmed by 2 bases and J by 8 bases, 11 bases remained unmatched. CDR3 DNA: TGCGCCAGCAGCCAAACCCCAGGAGGGGGCTTGGGCTACACCTTC. This translates into CASSQTPGGGLGYTF.

This clone was recorded once. This chain connects TRBV7-3 to TRBJ2-2, with 9 bases aligning to TRBD2. Germline CDR1 and CDR2: SGHTA and FQGTGA. CDR3 length: 16 amino acids. With V trimmed by 5 bases and J by 1 base, 5 bases remained unmatched. CDR3 region: CASSRGLALNTGELFF. CDR3 nucleotides: TGTGCCAGCAGCCGCGGACTAGCGTTGAACACCGGGGAGCTGTTTTTT.

The chain employs TRBV4-1 and TRBJ1-2; TRBD1 might be the D (6 bases). CDR3 length: 13 amino acids. V shed 3 bases and J shed 11 bases, with 16 bases lying between them. Germline lookup yields CDR1 MGHRA and CDR2 YSYEKL. CDR3 DNA: TGCGCCAGCAGCCAGGACAGCAGGGCAGTTTACACCTTC. As protein: CASSQDSRAVYTF.

The table lists this clone with a few counts. This sequence joins TRBV5-1 and TRBJ2-1; 7 bases are a match to TRBD2. The germline CDR1 and CDR2 sequences are SGHRS and YFSETQ. The CDR3 length is 15 residues. J gave up 6 bases and V 4 bases, and 10 bases lay outside the gene matches. CDR3 DNA sequence: TGCGCCAGCAGCGCCATCACCGGGACTACCAATGAGCAGTTCTTC. As protein: CASSAITGTTNEQFF.

This rearrangement joins TRBV7-8 to TRBJ1-4; a possible D gene is TRBD1 (6 bases). Trimming took 3 bases from V and 12 from J, leaving 32 bases between them. Germline values: CDR1 SGHVS, CDR2 FQNEAQ. This CDR3 is built from 19 residues. The CDR3 nucleotides are TGTGCCAGCAGCTTTTTTCGGCTACCGTACAGGGAAGAACTTGAGGAACTGTTTTTT. This gives the protein CASSFFRLPYREELEELFF.

This clone has just one count. The V and J genes are TRBV7-9 and TRBJ1-5; D remains ambiguous. In germline, CDR1 is SEHNR, CDR2 FQNEAQ (reference sequence). The CDR3 runs 11 residues. Deletions cut 5 bases from V and 12 bases from J, with 11 bases between. The DNA for the CDR3 is TGTGCCAGCAGCCGAGACGGGGACCAGCATTTT. This encodes CASSRDGDQHF.

This clone has only a few counts. The rearrangement uses TRBV7-2 and TRBJ1-1; D is possibly TRBD1 (6 bases). V lost 9 bases to trimming and J lost 3 bases, with 11 bases between them. The CDR3 covers 12 residues. Germline CDR1 SGHTA, CDR2 FQGNSA. Here the CDR3 DNA reads TGTGCCAGTGGGGGCGCGGACACTGAAGCTTTCTTT. Translation: CASGGADTEAFF. The full variable domain, completed using reference TRBV7-2 and TRBJ1-1, is GAGVSQSPSNKVTEKGKDVELRCDPISGHTALYWYRQSLGQGLEFLIYFQGNSAPDKSGLPSDRFSAERTGGSVSTLTIQRTQQEDSAVYLCASGGADTEAFFGQGTRLTVV.